One and the same sample provided the 7 T cell receptor beta chains below, sequenced in a study of blood T cell repertoires in COVID-19. Clones were sequenced by immunoSEQ multiplex PCR, and TCRdb holds only the in-frame ones, with some missing. The sample has roughly 70,000 clones, roughly 80% seen once. The sample consisted of peripheral blood. The receptors here all came from a woman aged 80 or over with active or convalescent COVID-19.

V and J are TRBV4-2 and TRBJ1-5, with D unclear. The V and J ends lost 0 bases and 6 bases respectively, with 12 bases between them. CDR1 LGHNA and CDR2 YNFKEQ come from the germline V gene. This CDR3 comprises 15 residues. In DNA form, the CDR3 reads TGTGCCAGCAGCCAAGATCTAACGGGTGCTCAGCCCCAGCATTTT. Amino acids: CASSQDLTGAQPQHF.

CDR3 coding DNA: TGCAGCGTTAGACTAGCGGGGTTGGAGACCCAGTACTTC. Translating it yields CSVRLAGLETQYF. This chain joins TRBV29-1 and TRBJ2-5; 11 bases match TRBD2. This CDR3 comprises 13 residues. Trimming at V came to 5 bases and at J to 5 bases, leaving 4 bases not matched to a gene. Germline CDR1 is SQVTM and CDR2 is ANQGSEA.

The chain links TRBV4-3 to TRBJ2-3; 8 bases align to TRBD2. After removal of 4 bases from V and 9 bases from J, the junction contained 18 bases not matched to a gene. Per the germline V gene, CDR1 is LGHNA and CDR2 is YSLEER. The CDR3 totals 17 residues. The CDR3: CASSRPLGGGYPPTQYF. In DNA, the CDR3 is TGCGCCAGCAGCCGGCCTCTCGGGGGGGGCTACCCCCCCACGCAGTATTTT.

The count of this clone is one. J is TRBJ2-5 and V is TRBV20-1, with 7 bases matching TRBD2. After removal of 3 bases from V and 3 bases from J, the junction contained 16 bases not matched to a gene. Germline loops: CDR1 DFQATT, CDR2 SNEGSKA (reference sequence). The CDR3 consists of 17 residues. The CDR3 DNA is TGCAGTGCTAGTCCCCGGGTTTGGCTAGCGGAAGAAGAGACCCAGTACTTC. This codes for CSASPRVWLAEEETQYF.

V is TRBV14 and J is TRBJ1-1, with D maybe TRBD1 (5 bases). This CDR3 region has 16 residues. V lost 1 base and J lost 1, with 13 bases in between. Germline V gene lookup returns CDR1 SGHDN and CDR2 FVKESK. This CDR3 reads CASSQVPDIKNTEAFF. CDR3 in DNA: TGTGCCAGCAGCCAAGTCCCGGACATAAAGAACACTGAAGCTTTCTTT.

The rearrangement links TRBV4-3 to TRBJ2-1; TRBD2 might be the D (6 bases). This CDR3 has 16 residues. The V end was cut by 5 bases, the J end by 4 bases, with 18 bases between. From germline, CDR1 is LGHNA and CDR2 YSLEER. CDR3 region: CASSSTSGASYNEQFF. The CDR3 region has the DNA TGCGCCAGCAGCTCTACCTCGGGAGCCTCATACAATGAGCAGTTCTTC.

As DNA, the CDR3 is TGTGCTAGTGGTACAGGGTTTACTGAAGCTTTCTTT. It encodes CASGTGFTEAFF. The chain combines TRBV12-5 with TRBJ1-1, with D possibly TRBD1 on 6 matching bases. This CDR3 has 12 residues. V lost 5 bases, J lost 5 bases, and 9 bases lay in between. Germline assignment: CDR1 LGHNT and CDR2 FRNRAP.